This T cell receptor (beta chain) was identified in a study of blood T cell repertoires in COVID-19. Study summary: Specimens from acute and convalescent COVID-19 originated in the United States, Italy and Spain. PBMCs, B-cell-depleted T cells, or T cells were the source of the cDNA or gDNA that made up the material.

The CDR3 totals 14 residues. Under the authors' procedure: Estimated nucleated cell counts came from reference gene primer amplification. The protocol was immunoSEQ multiplex PCR, while the TCRdb copy is restricted to in-frame clones and leaves out a portion. V, J and clone size are those of that table, while D and trimming were read from the DNA. The table shows roughly 200,000 clones, with over 75% occurring only once. This clonotype was sampled from a human donor with active or convalescent COVID-19. The donor label of this sample is uncertain. The rearrangement uses TRBV21-1 and TRBJ2-1; the table's D call TRBD2 went unverified against the DNA. TRBV21-1 is labeled a pseudogene. The source material was peripheral blood. The DNA of the CDR3 is TGTGCCAGCCCCCCAGAGGGCGGGAGAAGTGAGCAGTTCTTC. It translates to CASPPEGGRSEQFF.